This T cell receptor (beta chain) originates from a study of Ad26.COV2.S vaccination and SARS-CoV-2 variants. Study at large: Doses of Ad26.COV2.S were injected into muscle once or twice, 56 days apart.

The treatment here: roughly 18 received Ad26.COV2.S at low or high dose, single or two shots; about five received placebo; per-sample allocation not given. Sample collection was performed on day 63 after the first vaccine or placebo injection. Its platform was an Ad26 vector, and its expressed antigen was Wuhan-strain SARS-CoV-2 spike. Sequencing was performed with immunoSEQ multiplex PCR; in TCRdb, only in-frame clones are kept and a portion is missing. In the table there are 440,000 or so clones, about 90% of which are singletons. About this clone itself: Its antigen is still unknown.

Study outcomes and limitations: Responses of T cells in total may have been underestimated by the TCR breadth and depth analyses. Reported findings describe substantial breadth in spike-specific CD8+ and CD4+ T cell responses following vaccination.

Looked up from germline, CDR1 is ENHRY and CDR2 is SYGVKD. Between the trimmed V and J ends, which lost 6 bases and 5 bases, there was a span of 13 bases. This CDR3 is built from 13 residues. The chain is built from TRBV10-3 and TRBJ1-1; possible D gene TRBD1, 6 bases. The receptor was derived from a person aged 18-60 years who received the Ad26.COV2.S COVID-19 vaccine or a placebo. This sample comprised peripheral blood, obtained in a trial of Ad26.COV2.S vaccine versus placebo. The CDR3 loop reads CAIREGGGTEAFF. DNA for the CDR3: TGTGCCATCAGGGAGGGGGGCGGAACTGAAGCTTTCTTT.